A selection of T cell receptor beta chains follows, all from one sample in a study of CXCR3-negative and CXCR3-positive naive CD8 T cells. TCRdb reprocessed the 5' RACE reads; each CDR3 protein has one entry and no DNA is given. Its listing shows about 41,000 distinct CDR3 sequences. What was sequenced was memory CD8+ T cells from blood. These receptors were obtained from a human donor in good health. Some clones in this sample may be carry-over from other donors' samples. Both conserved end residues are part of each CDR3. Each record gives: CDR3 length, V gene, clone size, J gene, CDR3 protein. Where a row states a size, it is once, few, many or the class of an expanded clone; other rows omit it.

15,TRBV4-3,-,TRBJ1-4,CASSQDRDRGEKLFF
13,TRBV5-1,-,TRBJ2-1,CASGDSPYNEQFF
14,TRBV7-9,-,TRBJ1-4,CASSSTSDGEKLFF
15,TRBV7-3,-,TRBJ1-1,CASSLAGTSNTEAFF
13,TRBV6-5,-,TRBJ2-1,CASSGSEYNEQFF
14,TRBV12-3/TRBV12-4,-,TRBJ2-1,CASSFPPLYNEQFF
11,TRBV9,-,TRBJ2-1,CASSGTGDPFF
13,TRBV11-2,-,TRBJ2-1,CASSLVGNDEQFF
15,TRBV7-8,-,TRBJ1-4,CASSLGDGSNEKLFF
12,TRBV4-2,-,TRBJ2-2,CASSQITGELFF
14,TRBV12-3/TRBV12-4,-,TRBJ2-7,CASSSGLPYYEQYF
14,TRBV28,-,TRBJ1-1,CASSEQGMGTEAFF
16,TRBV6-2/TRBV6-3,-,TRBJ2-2,CASSYPGPRQAGELFF
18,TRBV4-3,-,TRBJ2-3,CASSQDPPSGGVTDTQYF
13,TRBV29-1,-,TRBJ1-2,CSVETGGNYGYTF
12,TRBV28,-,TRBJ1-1,CASSFMGTEAFF
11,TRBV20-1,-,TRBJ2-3,CSAPWADTQYF
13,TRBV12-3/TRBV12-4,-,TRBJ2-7,CASSDAGAYEQYF
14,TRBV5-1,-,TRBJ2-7,CASSSGTPNYEQYF
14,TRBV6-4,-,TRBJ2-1,CATGAPGGANEQFF
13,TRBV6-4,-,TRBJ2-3,CASSGRVTDTQYF
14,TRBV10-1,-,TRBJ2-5,CASSELRGQETQYF
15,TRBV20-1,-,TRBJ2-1,CSARDEAGIHNEQFF
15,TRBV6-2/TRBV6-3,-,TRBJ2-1,CASSYGTHDYNEQFF
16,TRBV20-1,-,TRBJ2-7,CSASDWGSGGPYEQYF
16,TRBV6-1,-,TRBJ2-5,CASSEVQGSYEETQYF
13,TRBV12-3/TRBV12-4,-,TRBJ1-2,CASKGQGAGGYTF
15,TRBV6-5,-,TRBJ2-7,CASKVRQAGSYEQYF
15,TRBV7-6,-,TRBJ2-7,CASSPSGGDSYEQYF
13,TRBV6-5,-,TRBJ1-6,CAGLTVGDSPLHF
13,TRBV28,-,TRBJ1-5,CASSWTDNQPQHF
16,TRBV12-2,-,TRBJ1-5,CASRVPDRGHNQPQHF
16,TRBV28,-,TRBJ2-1,CASSSSSGGAGNEQFF
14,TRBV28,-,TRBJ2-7,CASRDRGGGYEQYF
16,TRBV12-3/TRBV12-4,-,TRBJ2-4,CASSLDREWSKNIQYF
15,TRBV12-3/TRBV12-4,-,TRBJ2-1,CASSQLAGGLFEQFF
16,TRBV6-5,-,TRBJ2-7,CASSYRGGGISYEQYF
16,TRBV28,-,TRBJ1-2,CASSLVPQGAVDGYTF
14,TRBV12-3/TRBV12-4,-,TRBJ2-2,CASSLQRSTGELFF
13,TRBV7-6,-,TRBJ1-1,CASSFGLGAEAFF
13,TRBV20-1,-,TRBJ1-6,CSAPGQGLSPLHF
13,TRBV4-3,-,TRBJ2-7,CASSQRRGYEQYF
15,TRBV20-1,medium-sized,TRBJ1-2,CSAPEGLGSYYGYTF
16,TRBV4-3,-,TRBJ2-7,CASSQAATGSSYEQYF
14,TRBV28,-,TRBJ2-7,CASSSWTYAYEQYF
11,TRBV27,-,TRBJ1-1,CASSQSSEAFF
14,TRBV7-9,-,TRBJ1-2,CASSLEPVMDGYTF
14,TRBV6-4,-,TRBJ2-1,CASSAGNSYNEQFF
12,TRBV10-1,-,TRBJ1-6,CASRTGGSPLHF
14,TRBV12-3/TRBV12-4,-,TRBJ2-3,CASSPPRVGDTQYF
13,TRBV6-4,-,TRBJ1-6,CASSAVGSPPLHF
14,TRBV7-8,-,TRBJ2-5,CASSLVVRDETQYF
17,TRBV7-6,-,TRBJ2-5,CASSPPWGPSTEETQYF